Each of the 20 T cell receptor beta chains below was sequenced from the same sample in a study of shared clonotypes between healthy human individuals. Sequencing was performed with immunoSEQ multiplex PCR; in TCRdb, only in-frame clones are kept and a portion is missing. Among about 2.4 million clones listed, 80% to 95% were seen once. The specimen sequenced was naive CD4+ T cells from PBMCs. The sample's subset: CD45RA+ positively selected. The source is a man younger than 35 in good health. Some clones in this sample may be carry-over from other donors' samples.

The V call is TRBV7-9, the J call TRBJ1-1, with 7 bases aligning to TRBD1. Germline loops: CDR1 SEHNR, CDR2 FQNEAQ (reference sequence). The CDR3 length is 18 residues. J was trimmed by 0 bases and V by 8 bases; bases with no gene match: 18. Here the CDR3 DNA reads TGTGCCAGCGCCGAGGACAGGACTGATTGGGAGTTGAACACTGAAGCTTTCTTT. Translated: CASAEDRTDWELNTEAFF.

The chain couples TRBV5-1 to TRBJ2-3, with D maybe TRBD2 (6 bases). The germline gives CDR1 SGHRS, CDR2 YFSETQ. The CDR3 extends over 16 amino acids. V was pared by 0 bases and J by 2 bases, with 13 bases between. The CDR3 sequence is CASSLGAGRNTDTQYF. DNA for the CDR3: TGCGCCAGCAGCTTGGGGGCGGGGCGCAACACAGATACGCAGTATTTT.

In nucleotides, the CDR3 is TGTGCCAGCAGCCGCTTGGCAGACTCTAATGAAAAACTGTTTTTT. Protein product: CASSRLADSNEKLFF. The chain recombines TRBV7-9 with TRBJ1-4; D gene unclear. Germline V lookup: CDR1 SEHNR, CDR2 FQNEAQ (reference sequence). The CDR3 length is 15 residues. Trimming left V 5 bases short and J 3 bases short, with 13 bases between.

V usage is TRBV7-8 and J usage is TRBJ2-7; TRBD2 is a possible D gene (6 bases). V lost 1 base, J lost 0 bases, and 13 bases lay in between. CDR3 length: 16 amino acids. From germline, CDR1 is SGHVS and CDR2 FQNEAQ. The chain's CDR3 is CASSLGPRGLSYEQYF. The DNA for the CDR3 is TGTGCCAGCAGCTTAGGGCCGCGGGGTCTCTCCTACGAGCAGTACTTC.

The CDR3 region has the DNA TGTGCCAGGACGTGGACAGGGGAGGATTCACCCCTCCACTTT. It yields the protein CARTWTGEDSPLHF. The J gene is TRBJ1-6, the V gene TRBV6-5; 9 positions match TRBD1. Germline V lookup: CDR1 MNHEY, CDR2 SVGAGI. Losses at the gene ends were 9 bases for V and 8 bases for J; bases not matched to a gene: 8. There are 14 residues in the CDR3.

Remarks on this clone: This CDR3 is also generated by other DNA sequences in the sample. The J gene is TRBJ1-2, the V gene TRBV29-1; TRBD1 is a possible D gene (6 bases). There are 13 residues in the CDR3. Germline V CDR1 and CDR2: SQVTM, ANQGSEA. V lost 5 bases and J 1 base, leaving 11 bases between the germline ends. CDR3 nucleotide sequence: TGCAGCGTTTCACAGGGTGTTAACTATGGCTACACCTTC. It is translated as CSVSQGVNYGYTF. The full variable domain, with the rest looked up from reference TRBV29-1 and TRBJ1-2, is SAVISQKPSRDICQRGTSLTIQCQVDSQVTMMFWYRQQPGQSLTLIATANQGSEATYESGFVIDKFPISRPNLTFSTLTVSNMSPEDSSIYLCSVSQGVNYGYTFGSGTRLTVV.

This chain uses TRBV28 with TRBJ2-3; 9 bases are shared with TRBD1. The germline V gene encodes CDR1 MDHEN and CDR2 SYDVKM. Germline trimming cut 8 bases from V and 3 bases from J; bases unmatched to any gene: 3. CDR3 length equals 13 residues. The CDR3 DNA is TGTGCCAGCTTACAGGGGGCGACAGATACGCAGTATTTT. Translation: CASLQGATDTQYF.

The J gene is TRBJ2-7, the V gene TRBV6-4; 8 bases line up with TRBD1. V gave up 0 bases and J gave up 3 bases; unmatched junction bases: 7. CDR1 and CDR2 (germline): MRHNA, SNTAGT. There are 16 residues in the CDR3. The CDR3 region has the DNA TGTGCCAGCAGTGACTCCGAGACAGGGGACCGCTACGAGCAGTACTTC. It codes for CASSDSETGDRYEQYF.

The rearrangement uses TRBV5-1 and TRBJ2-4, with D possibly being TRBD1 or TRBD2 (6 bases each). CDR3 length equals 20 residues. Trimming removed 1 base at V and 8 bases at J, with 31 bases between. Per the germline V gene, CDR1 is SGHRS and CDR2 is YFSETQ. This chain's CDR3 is CASSLSGLGQGLGGCYIQYF. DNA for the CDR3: TGCGCCAGCAGCTTGTCGGGGTTGGGTCAGGGCTTAGGGGGGTGTTACATTCAGTACTTC.

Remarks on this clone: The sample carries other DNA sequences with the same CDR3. This CDR3 is CSARPEETQYF. CDR3 coding DNA: TGCAGTGCGCGGCCCGAAGAGACCCAGTACTTC. The V gene is TRBV20-1, the J gene TRBJ2-5, with D unresolved. CDR3 length: 11 residues. V gave up 6 bases and J gave up 3 bases, with 8 bases separating them. The V gene's germline CDR1 is DFQATT and CDR2 SNEGSKA (reference sequence).

The DNA for the CDR3 is TGTGCCATCAGCCCCTTCGCGGCCGGGACTAGCGGGACTTACGAGCAGTACTTC. Translation: CAISPFAAGTSGTYEQYF. The chain is built from TRBV10-3 and TRBJ2-7; TRBD2 aligns across 13 bases. Germline V CDR1 and CDR2: ENHRY, SYGVKD. CDR3 length equals 18 residues. After removal of 6 bases from V and 4 bases from J, the junction contained 15 bases not matched to a gene.

CDR3 amino acids: CASSRTGGGSYEQYF. Here the CDR3 DNA reads TGTGCCAGCAGCCGCACGGGCGGAGGGTCCTACGAGCAGTACTTC. The chain couples TRBV7-2 to TRBJ2-7; the D gene is possibly TRBD2 (6 bases). CDR1 and CDR2 from the germline V gene are SGHTA and FQGNSA. The V end was cut by 5 bases, the J end by 1 base, with 15 bases between. The CDR3 is 15 residues long.

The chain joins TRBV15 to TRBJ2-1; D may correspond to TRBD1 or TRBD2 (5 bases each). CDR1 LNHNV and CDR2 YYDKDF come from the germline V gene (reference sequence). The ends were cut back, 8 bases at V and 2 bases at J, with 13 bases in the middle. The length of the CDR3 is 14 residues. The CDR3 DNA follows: TGTGCCACCGGTGGGGGTGCCGCCTACAATGAGCAGTTCTTC. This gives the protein CATGGGAAYNEQFF.

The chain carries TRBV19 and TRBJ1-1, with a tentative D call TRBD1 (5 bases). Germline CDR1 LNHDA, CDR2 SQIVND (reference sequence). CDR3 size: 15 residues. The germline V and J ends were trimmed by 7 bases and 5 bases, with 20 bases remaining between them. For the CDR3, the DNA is TGTGCCAGTAAAACTTTCAATGACGGGGGGACTGAAGCTTTCTTT. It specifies CASKTFNDGGTEAFF.

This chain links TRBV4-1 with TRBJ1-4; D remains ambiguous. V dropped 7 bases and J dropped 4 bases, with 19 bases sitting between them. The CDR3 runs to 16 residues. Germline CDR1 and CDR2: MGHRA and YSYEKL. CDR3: CASTGRQARSNEKLFF. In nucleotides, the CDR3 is TGCGCCAGCACCGGACGGCAGGCGAGGAGTAATGAAAAACTGTTTTTT.

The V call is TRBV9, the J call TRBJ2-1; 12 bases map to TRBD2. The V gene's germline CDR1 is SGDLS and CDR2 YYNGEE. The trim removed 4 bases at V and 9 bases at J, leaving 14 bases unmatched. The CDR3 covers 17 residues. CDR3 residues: CASSSTQTSGRFFEQFF. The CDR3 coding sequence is TGTGCCAGCAGCTCCACCCAGACTAGCGGGAGATTTTTTGAGCAGTTCTTC.

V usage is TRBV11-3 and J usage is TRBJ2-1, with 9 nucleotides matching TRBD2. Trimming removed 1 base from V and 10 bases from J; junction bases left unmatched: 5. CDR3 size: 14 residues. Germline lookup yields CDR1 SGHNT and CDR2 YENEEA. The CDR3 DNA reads TGTGCCAGCAGCTTAGGCGGGAGGGCTCGGGAGCAGTTCTTC. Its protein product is CASSLGGRAREQFF. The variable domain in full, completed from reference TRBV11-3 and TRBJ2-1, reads EAGVVQSPRYKIIEKKQPVAFWCNPISGHNTLYWYLQNLGQGPELLIRYENEEAVDDSQLPKDRFSAERLKGVDSTLKIQPAELGDSAVYLCASSLGGRAREQFFGPGTRLTVL.

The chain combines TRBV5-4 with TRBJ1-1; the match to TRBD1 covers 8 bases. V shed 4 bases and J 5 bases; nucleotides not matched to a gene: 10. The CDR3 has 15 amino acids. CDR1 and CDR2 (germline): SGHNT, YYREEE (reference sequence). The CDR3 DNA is TGTGCCAGCAGCACAGGACAGGGTGGATATACTGAAGCTTTCTTT. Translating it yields CASSTGQGGYTEAFF.

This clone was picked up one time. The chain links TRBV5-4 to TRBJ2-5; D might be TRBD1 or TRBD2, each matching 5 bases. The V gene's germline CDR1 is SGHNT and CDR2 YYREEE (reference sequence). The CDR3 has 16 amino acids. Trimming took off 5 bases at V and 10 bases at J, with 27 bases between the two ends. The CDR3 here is CASSPTGTPIPRGQYF. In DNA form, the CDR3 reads TGTGCCAGCAGTCCCACCGGGACCCCCATACCTAGGGGCCAGTACTTC. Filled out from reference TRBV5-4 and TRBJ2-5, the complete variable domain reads ETGVTQSPTHLIKTRGQQVTLRCSSQSGHNTVSWYQQALGQGPQFIFQYYREEENGRGNFPPRFSGLQFPNYSSELNVNALELDDSALYLCASSPTGTPIPRGQYFGPGTRLLVL.

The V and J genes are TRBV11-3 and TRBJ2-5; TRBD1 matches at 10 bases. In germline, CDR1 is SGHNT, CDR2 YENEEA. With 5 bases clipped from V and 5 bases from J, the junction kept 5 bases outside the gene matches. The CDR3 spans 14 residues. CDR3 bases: TGTGCCAGCAGCGAGGGACAGGGGTTGGAGACCCAGTACTTC. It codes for CASSEGQGLETQYF.